This TCR beta chain emerged from a study of early T cells in non-severe SARS-CoV-2 infection. Regarding the study as a whole: Matching against VDJdb likely underestimated virus-specific expansions, favoring anti-spike CD8.

Germline trimming cut 5 bases from V and 6 bases from J; bases unmatched to any gene: 8. The CDR3 is 15 residues long. Germline CDR1 MNHNS, CDR2 SASEGT. Researchers tagged individual cDNA molecules with unique molecular identifiers. TCRdb analysed the 5' RACE reads with MiXCR anew, one entry per CDR3 protein. The table includes around 37,000 distinct CDR3 sequences, 9% detected once. This clonotype has more than one count but fewer than ten. Its antigen is currently unknown. The specimen sequenced was whole blood. The chain joins TRBV6-1 to TRBJ1-5, with TRBD1 matching over 9 bases. This receptor was identified in an adult who was a healthcare worker with PCR-confirmed SARS-CoV-2 infection or an uninfected control (not recorded which). The CDR3 DNA reads as TGTGCCAGCAGTAAAAACAGGGGGCCAACTCAGCCCCAGCATTTT. As protein: CASSKNRGPTQPQHF.